Each of the 8 T cell receptor beta chains below was sequenced from the same sample in a study of T cell clones after liver transplantation. Method: immunoSEQ multiplex PCR; TCRdb's copy keeps in-frame clones and lacks some. The sample consists of tens of thousands of clones, 84% of them appearing once. The source was CD4+ T cells from blood, collected less than 50 months after liver transplant. The source of these receptors is a human patient who received a liver transplant. Some of these T cells may belong to the graft donor.

The chain recombines TRBV6-5 with TRBJ1-4; 9 nucleotides align to TRBD1. Germline assignment: CDR1 MNHEY and CDR2 SVGAGI. V shed 6 bases, J shed 10 bases, and the junction held 9 bases outside the gene matches. The CDR3 runs 14 residues. The CDR3 region is CASRLGGQGGKLFF. CDR3 bases: TGTGCCAGCAGGCTGGGGGGACAGGGAGGAAAACTGTTTTTT.

The genes are TRBV4-1 and TRBJ2-1; no clear D. V was shortened by 4 bases and J by 7 bases, with 5 bases between the two germline ends. There are 11 residues in the CDR3. Germline CDR1 reads MGHRA; CDR2 reads YSYEKL. CDR3 coding DNA: TGCGCCAGCAGCCGCCGGAATGAGCAGTTCTTC. Amino acid sequence: CASSRRNEQFF.

The chain couples TRBV19 to TRBJ2-1, with D possibly TRBD1 on 6 matching bases. Germline assignment: CDR1 LNHDA and CDR2 SQIVND (reference sequence). This CDR3 is built from 13 residues. V was clipped by 4 bases and J by 2 bases, with 6 bases between them. The DNA for the CDR3 is TGTGCCAGTAGTAGGGACACCTACAATGAGCAGTTCTTC. This translates into CASSRDTYNEQFF. Together with reference TRBV19 and TRBJ2-1, the CDR3 gives the full variable domain: DGGITQSPKYLFRKEGQNVTLSCEQNLNHDAMYWYRQDPGQGLRLIYYSQIVNDFQKGDIAEGYSVSREKKESFPLTVTSAQKNPTAFYLCASSRDTYNEQFFGPGTRLTVL.

The chain is built from TRBV27 and TRBJ1-3; D is unresolved. Germline V gives CDR1 MNHEY, CDR2 SMNVEV (reference sequence). This CDR3 region has 12 residues. V dropped 3 bases and J dropped 2 bases, with 2 bases sitting between them. CDR3 region: CASSFTGNTIYF. The CDR3 bases are TGTGCCAGCAGTTTTACTGGAAACACCATATATTTT.

J is TRBJ2-7 and V is TRBV25-1; the match to TRBD1 covers 7 bases. The CDR3 is 14 amino acids. V lost 6 bases and J lost 4; bases outside the gene matches: 9. Germline V gives CDR1 MGHDK, CDR2 SYGVNS. CDR3 sequence (DNA): TGTGCCAGCAGCCCCGGGACAGTTACTTACGAGCAGTACTTC. Amino acid sequence: CASSPGTVTYEQYF.

CDR3 nucleotides: TGTGCCAGCAGTGTAGGAACACCGAGTGGGGAGCTGTTTTTT. This translates into CASSVGTPSGELFF. The genes are TRBV2 and TRBJ2-2; no clear D. The CDR3 is made up of 14 amino acids. Germline CDR1 reads SNHLY; CDR2 reads FYNNEI. Trimming pared 4 bases from V and 8 bases from J, leaving 14 bases between.

This clone has just one count. The chain couples TRBV25-1 to TRBJ2-1; 12 nucleotides line up with TRBD2. Trimming at V came to 2 bases and at J to 7 bases, leaving 9 bases not matched to a gene. In germline, CDR1 is MGHDK, CDR2 SYGVNS. The CDR3 has 17 residues. This chain's CDR3 is CASSEAFPSGRANEQFF. In nucleotides, the CDR3 is TGTGCCAGCAGTGAAGCTTTCCCTAGCGGGAGGGCAAATGAGCAGTTCTTC.

The chain recombines TRBV19 with TRBJ1-2, with D perhaps TRBD1 (5 bases). The V and J ends lost 0 bases and 2 bases respectively, with 10 bases between them. The CDR3 extends over 15 amino acids. CDR1 and CDR2 from the germline V gene are LNHDA and SQIVND (reference sequence). CDR3 residues: CASSIDPGRNYGYTF. The CDR3 coding sequence is TGTGCCAGTAGTATAGATCCGGGACGGAACTATGGCTACACCTTC.